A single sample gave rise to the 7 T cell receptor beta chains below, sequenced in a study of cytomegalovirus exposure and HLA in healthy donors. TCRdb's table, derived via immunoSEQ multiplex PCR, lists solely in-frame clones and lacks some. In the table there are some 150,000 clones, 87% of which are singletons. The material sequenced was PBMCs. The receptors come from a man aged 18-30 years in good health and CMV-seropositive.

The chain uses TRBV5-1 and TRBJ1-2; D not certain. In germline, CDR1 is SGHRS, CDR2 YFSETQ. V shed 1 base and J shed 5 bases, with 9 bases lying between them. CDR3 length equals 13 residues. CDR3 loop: CASSLSIVYGYTF. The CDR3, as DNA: TGCGCCAGCAGCTTGTCCATTGTTTATGGCTACACCTTC. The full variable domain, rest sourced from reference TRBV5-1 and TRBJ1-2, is KAGVTQTPRYLIKTRGQQVTLSCSPISGHRSVSWYQQTPGQGLQFLFEYFSETQRNKGNFPGRFSGRQFSNSRSEMNVSTLELGDSALYLCASSLSIVYGYTFGSGTRLTVV.

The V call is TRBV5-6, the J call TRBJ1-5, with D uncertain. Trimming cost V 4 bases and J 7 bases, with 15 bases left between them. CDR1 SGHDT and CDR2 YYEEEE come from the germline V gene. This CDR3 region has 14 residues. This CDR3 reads CASSSGPSPQPQHF. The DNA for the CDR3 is TGTGCCAGCAGCAGTGGTCCTAGCCCCCAGCCCCAGCATTTT.

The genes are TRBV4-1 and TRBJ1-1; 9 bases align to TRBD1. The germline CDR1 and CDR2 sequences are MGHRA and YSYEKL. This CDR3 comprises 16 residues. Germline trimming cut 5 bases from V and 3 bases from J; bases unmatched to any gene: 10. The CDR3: CASSSQYGTGYTEAFF. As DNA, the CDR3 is TGCGCCAGCAGCTCCCAATACGGGACAGGGTACACTGAAGCTTTCTTT.

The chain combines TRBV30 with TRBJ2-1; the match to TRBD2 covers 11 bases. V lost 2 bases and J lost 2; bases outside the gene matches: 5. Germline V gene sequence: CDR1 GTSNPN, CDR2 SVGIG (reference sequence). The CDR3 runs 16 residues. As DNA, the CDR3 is TGTGCCTGGAGTCGACTAGCGGGGATGACCTACAATGAGCAGTTCTTC. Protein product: CAWSRLAGMTYNEQFF.

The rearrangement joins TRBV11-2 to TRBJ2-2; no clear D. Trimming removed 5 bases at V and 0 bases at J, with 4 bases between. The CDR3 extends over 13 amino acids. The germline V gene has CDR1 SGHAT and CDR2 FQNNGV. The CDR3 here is CASSPTNTGELFF. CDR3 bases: TGTGCCAGCAGCCCAACGAACACCGGGGAGCTGTTTTTT.

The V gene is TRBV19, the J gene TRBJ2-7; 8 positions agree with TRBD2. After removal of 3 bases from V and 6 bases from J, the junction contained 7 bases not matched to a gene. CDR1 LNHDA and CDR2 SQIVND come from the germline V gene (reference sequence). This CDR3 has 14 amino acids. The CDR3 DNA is TGTGCCAGTAGTATCTTAGCGGGAAAATCCGAGCAGTACTTC. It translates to CASSILAGKSEQYF.

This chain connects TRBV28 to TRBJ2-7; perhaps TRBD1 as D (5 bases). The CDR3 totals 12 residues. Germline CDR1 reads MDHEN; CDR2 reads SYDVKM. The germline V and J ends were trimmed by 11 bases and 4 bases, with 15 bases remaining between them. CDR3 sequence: CASQGNVYEQYF. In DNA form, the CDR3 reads TGTGCCTCCCAGGGAAATGTTTACGAGCAGTACTTC.